This TCR beta chain appears in the sequencing data of a study of early T cells in non-severe SARS-CoV-2 infection. Whole-study context: The sequenced material was bulk RNA from unsorted whole blood, and its chains were unpaired. The study, taken as a whole, reports: In VDJdb matching, anti-spike CD8 responses were favored while private and CD4 specificities went missing.

This clonotype came up many times. Its antigen is currently unknown. Germline V gene sequence: CDR1 SGHTA, CDR2 FQGTGA. This CDR3 is 13 amino acids long. Trimming took 0 bases from V and 4 from J, leaving 6 bases between them. Researchers tagged individual cDNA molecules with unique molecular identifiers. TCRdb itself ran the 5' RACE reads through MiXCR, one entry per CDR3 protein. The sample yields around 78,000 distinct CDR3 sequences, around 10% seen once. This sequence originates from an adult who was a healthcare worker with PCR-confirmed SARS-CoV-2 infection or an uninfected control (not recorded which). Sequencing used whole blood, obtained at baseline. V is TRBV7-3 and J is TRBJ1-2; a possible D gene is TRBD1 (6 bases). The CDR3 DNA is TGTGCCAGCAGCTTAACGGGGGCCTATGGCTACACCTTC. This translates into CASSLTGAYGYTF.